The present entry profiles one TCR beta chain with its context. The antigen this receptor binds is unknown. No qualities accompany the bases; no much larger clone lies one base away. What this sample's time point label stands for: baseline before first vaccination. The vaccinee samples were drawn from two UK trials, COV001 and COV002, one of which was a single-blind randomized controlled phase 2/3 trial testing AZD1222 (ChAdOx1 nCoV-19) in healthy adults. For TCRbeta chain sequencing, PBMC samples from trial participants were taken at day 0 and at day 28 after the second dose. The data derive from a study of T cell responses to AZD1222 COVID-19 vaccine (dated by TCRdb to the early 2020s). A note on the overall study: AZD1222 recipients whose second dose came at about 4 weeks and those whose second dose came at about 12 weeks were combined into one group, since spike-specific TCR depth and breadth did not differ between the two schedules. Trial participants were enrolled by age into 18-55, 56-69 and 70-plus year subgroups, with around 140, 26 and 57 TCR-sequenced participants respectively. A total of about 230 trial participants underwent TCR sequencing, of whom some 210 received two doses of AZD1222 and 26 received two doses of the MenACWY control vaccine. On the study overall, not on this receptor specifically: Conclusions about previously exposed vaccinees are limited, since just six AZD1222 recipients were seropositive for SARS-CoV-2 at baseline. Because no day 14 peak-response samples were available, the repertoires could be characterized only after the peak T cell response. Epitopes outside the regions mutated in the B.1.351 and B.1.1.7 variants were reportedly recognized by nearly half of the unique spike-specific TCRs. In the small 56-69-year group, the increase in depth fell short of significance, most likely because of low power. Participants were mostly white British, with more females than males. The authors suggested clonal diversity may have been underestimated. Vaccine-associated CD4 TCRs spanned the whole spike protein, with dominant responses in regions 160-218 and 743-854. After two AZD1222 doses, spike-specific TCR breadth and depth were significantly higher than at day 0 and than in MenACWY recipients.

The CDR3 regions of human TCRbeta chains were subjected to immunosequencing. The authors' analysis ran thus. Repertoire TCRs were matched against a reference library of SARS-CoV-2-specific TCRs generated with the MIRA antigen-specificity platform. Breadth meant the fraction of unique TCRs that were SARS-CoV-2-associated, whereas depth meant the fraction of total T cells that were SARS-CoV-2-associated. Each spike-specific TCR was assigned to its reactive spike region and to a CD4 or CD8 class using the MIRA data. Log10-transformed breadth and depth values were compared by one-way ANOVA with Sidak's multiple comparisons tests. TCRdb stores this immuneACCESS table with in-frame sequences only. Part of the clones is absent; in the studies checked, under half of the shortfall reflects unresolved V genes, and no reason is known for the rest. For V, J and clone size, that table is used; D and trimming come from the DNA. The sample table shows 200,000 or so clones, and 90% to 95% are seen once. The top ten constitute roughly 9.8% of the sample.

From cysteine to phenylalanine, the CDR3 is 14 amino acids long. The DNA shown is the 42-base CDR3, in frame from base 1. CDR1 and CDR2 are read off the germline V gene as LGHNA and YNFKEQ. V is trimmed back by 5 bases and J by 3 bases, and the junction contains 2 bases that no gene match accounts for. The chain was built from TRBV4-2 and TRBJ2-7; TRBD2 fits 12 bases in the junction. Sample: peripheral blood, taken on day 0 of AZD1222 vaccination. The TCR comes from an adult in good health. The DNA reads TGTGCCAGCAGCAGGACTAGCGGGAACTACGAGCAGTACTTC. Translation gives CASSRTSGNYEQYF.